The sample holds a few counts of the clone carrying this TCR beta chain. Its antigen is not known. TCRdb re-analysed the RT-PCR reads in MiXCR, keeping a single row per CDR3 protein. Here the sample spans over 750,000 distinct CDR3 sequences, 21% being singletons. The CDR3 totals 16 residues. Trimming took off 4 bases at V and 0 bases at J, with 13 bases between the two ends. CDR1 is SQVTM, CDR2 ANQGSEA, per germline. This specimen comes from a study of response to subunit inactivated influenza vaccine. Whole-study findings and limits: The study's authors posited that every seasonal influenza vaccination enlists few new T cells.

V and J are TRBV29-1 and TRBJ2-6; D may be TRBD1 or TRBD2 (5 bases each). Sample: PBMCs from blood, taken 5 days after vaccination. The TCR originated in a man aged 50 to 60 who received an inactivated influenza vaccine. The CDR3 DNA sequence: TGCAGCGTTGGCCGTGGGACGGGCTCTGGGGCCAACGTCCTGACTTTC. As protein: CSVGRGTGSGANVLTF. The full variable domain, rest sourced from reference TRBV29-1 and TRBJ2-6, is SAVISQKPSRDICQRGTSLTIQCQVDSQVTMMFWYRQQPGQSLTLIATANQGSEATYESGFVIDKFPISRPNLTFSTLTVSNMSPEDSSIYLCSVGRGTGSGANVLTFGAGSRLTVL.